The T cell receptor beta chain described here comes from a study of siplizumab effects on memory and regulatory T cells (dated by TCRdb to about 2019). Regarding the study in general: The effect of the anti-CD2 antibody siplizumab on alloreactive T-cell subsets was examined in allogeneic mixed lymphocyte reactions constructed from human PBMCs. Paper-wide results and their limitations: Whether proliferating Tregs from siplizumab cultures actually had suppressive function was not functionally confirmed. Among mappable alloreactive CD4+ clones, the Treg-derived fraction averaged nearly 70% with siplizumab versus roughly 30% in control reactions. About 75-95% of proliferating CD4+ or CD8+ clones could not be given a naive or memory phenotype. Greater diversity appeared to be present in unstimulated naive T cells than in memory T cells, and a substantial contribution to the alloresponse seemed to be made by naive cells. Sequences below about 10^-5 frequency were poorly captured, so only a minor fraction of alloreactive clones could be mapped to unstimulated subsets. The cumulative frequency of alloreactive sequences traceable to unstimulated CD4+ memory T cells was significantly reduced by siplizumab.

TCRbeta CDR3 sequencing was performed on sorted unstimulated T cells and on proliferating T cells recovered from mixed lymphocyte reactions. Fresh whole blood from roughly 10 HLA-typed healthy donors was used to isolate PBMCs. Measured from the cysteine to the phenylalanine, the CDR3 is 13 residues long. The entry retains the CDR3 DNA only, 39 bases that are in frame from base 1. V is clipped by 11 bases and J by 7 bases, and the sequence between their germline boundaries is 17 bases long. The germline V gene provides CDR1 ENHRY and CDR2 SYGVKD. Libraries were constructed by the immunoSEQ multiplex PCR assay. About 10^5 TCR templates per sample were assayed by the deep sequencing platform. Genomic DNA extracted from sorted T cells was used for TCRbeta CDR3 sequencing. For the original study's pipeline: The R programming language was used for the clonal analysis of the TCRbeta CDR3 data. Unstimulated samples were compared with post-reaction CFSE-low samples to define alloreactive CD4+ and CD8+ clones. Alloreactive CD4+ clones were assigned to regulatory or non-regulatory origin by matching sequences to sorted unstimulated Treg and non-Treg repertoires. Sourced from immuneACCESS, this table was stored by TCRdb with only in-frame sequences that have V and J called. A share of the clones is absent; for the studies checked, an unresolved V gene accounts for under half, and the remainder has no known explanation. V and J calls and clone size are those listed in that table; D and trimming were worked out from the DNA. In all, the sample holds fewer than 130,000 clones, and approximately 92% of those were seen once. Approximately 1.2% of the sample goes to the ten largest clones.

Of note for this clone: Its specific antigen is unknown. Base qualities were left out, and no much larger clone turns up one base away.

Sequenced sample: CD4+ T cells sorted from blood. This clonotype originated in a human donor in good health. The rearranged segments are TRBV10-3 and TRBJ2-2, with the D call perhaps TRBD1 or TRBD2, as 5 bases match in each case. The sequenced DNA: TGTGCCGGCAACAACGGGGCTGGCGGGGAGCTGTTTTTT. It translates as CAGNNGAGGELFF.